A single sample is the source of the 27 T cell receptor beta chains below, sequenced in a study of blood T cell repertoires in COVID-19. The repertoire was sequenced with immunoSEQ multiplex PCR; TCRdb's copy has only in-frame clones and lacks some. Of fewer than 250,000 clones listed, less than 85% are singletons. The source material was PBMCs or T cells enriched from blood (not recorded which). The receptor set was obtained from a woman aged 25 to 45 who had recovered from COVID-19.

The rearrangement uses TRBV5-5 and TRBJ2-1; 7 bases are shared with TRBD2. The junction had 9 bases not matched to a gene; V was cut back by 6 bases and J by 0 bases. Germline V lookup: CDR1 SGHKS, CDR2 YYEKEE (reference sequence). This CDR3 has 16 amino acids. CDR3 DNA: TGTGCCAGCATGCTGATTCCGGGGGGCTCCTACAATGAGCAGTTCTTC. Translating it yields CASMLIPGGSYNEQFF.

The chain links TRBV2 to TRBJ2-1; the D gene is possibly TRBD1 (6 bases). Germline values: CDR1 SNHLY, CDR2 FYNNEI. V was shortened by 6 bases and J by 6 bases, with 15 bases between the two germline ends. The CDR3 runs 14 residues. The CDR3 coding sequence is TGTGCCAGCAGCGAAAGGGGGACCGCCAATGAGCAGTTCTTC. This translates into CASSERGTANEQFF.

This rearrangement joins TRBV6-5 to TRBJ1-2; TRBD1 aligns across 7 bases. Germline V gene sequence: CDR1 MNHEY, CDR2 SVGAGI. J was trimmed by 4 bases and V by 0 bases; bases with no gene match: 8. The CDR3 spans 16 residues. CDR3 region: CASSYSGSGQLYGYTF. The CDR3 DNA reads TGTGCCAGCAGTTACTCGGGGTCGGGACAGCTCTATGGCTACACCTTC.

The rearrangement joins TRBV5-4 to TRBJ2-5; no clear D. The CDR3 covers 14 residues. CDR1 is SGHNT and CDR2 is YYREEE in the germline V gene (reference sequence). With 1 base removed from V and 5 bases from J, the gap between germline ends came to 12 bases. The CDR3, as DNA: TGTGCCAGCAGCTTGTCCATAGACGGGGAGACCCAGTACTTC. It translates to CASSLSIDGETQYF.

J is TRBJ1-6 and V is TRBV3-1 (or the pseudogene TRBV3-2); weak D call: TRBD1 (6 bases). There are 15 residues in the CDR3. V gave up 4 bases and J gave up 9 bases, with 16 bases separating them. Per the germline V gene, CDR1 is LGHDT and CDR2 is YNNKEL (reference sequence). CDR3 residues: CASSPVEAGVSPLHF. The DNA for the CDR3 is TGTGCCAGCAGCCCCGTGGAGGCAGGGGTTTCACCCCTCCACTTT.

J is TRBJ2-1 and V is TRBV28; 7 bases are shared with TRBD1. V shed 5 bases, J shed 7 bases, and the junction held 11 bases outside the gene matches. The germline gives CDR1 MDHEN, CDR2 SYDVKM. The CDR3 sequence is 15 residues long. CDR3 DNA: TGTGCCAGCAGTCTATCACAGGGGTCTCGGAATGAGCAGTTCTTC. The encoded protein is CASSLSQGSRNEQFF.

This clone was recorded once. The CDR3 here is CASSHPDRGDTEAFF. The CDR3 nucleotides are TGTGCCAGCAGCCACCCAGACAGGGGAGACACTGAAGCTTTCTTT. The chain links TRBV7-9 to TRBJ1-1; TRBD1 matches at 8 bases. The junction had 8 bases not matched to a gene; V was cut back by 5 bases and J by 3 bases. This CDR3 comprises 15 residues. Germline lookup yields CDR1 SEHNR and CDR2 FQNEAQ (reference sequence).

This chain connects TRBV18 to TRBJ2-4; no firm D call. CDR3 size: 16 residues. Deletions cut 6 bases from V and 3 bases from J, with 18 bases between. Germline CDR1 KGHSH, CDR2 LQKENI. This CDR3 reads CASSLLIGQDKNIQYF. The CDR3 DNA follows: TGTGCCAGCTCCTTACTGATCGGCCAGGACAAAAACATTCAGTACTTC.

This clone has only one observation. This rearrangement joins TRBV2 to TRBJ2-7; 9 bases line up with TRBD2. The CDR3 is made up of 18 amino acids. CDR1 is SNHLY, CDR2 FYNNEI, per germline. Trimming at V came to 7 bases and at J to 2 bases, leaving 18 bases not matched to a gene. DNA of the CDR3: TGTGCCAGCATCCCAGGCCTTGGGGCGGGAGGGTCCCCCTACGAGCAGTACTTC. Encoded protein: CASIPGLGAGGSPYEQYF.

V gene TRBV19 combines with J gene TRBJ1-4, with D possibly being TRBD1 (5 bases). Germline CDR1 reads LNHDA; CDR2 reads SQIVND (reference sequence). The CDR3 spans 14 residues. Trimming stripped 3 bases from V and 5 bases from J, with 10 bases between. CDR3 DNA: TGTGCCAGTAGTATCGGGACTAAGAATGAAAAACTGTTTTTT. This gives the protein CASSIGTKNEKLFF.

The chain is built from TRBV25-1 and TRBJ2-7; D remains unclear. The CDR3 loop spans 13 amino acids. The germline V and J ends were trimmed by 7 bases and 6 bases, with 16 bases remaining between them. The germline V gene encodes CDR1 MGHDK and CDR2 SYGVNS. Here the CDR3 reads CASTVDFASEQYF. The CDR3 DNA sequence: TGTGCCAGCACCGTTGACTTCGCCAGCGAGCAGTACTTC.

The chain combines TRBV7-8 with TRBJ1-1, with D unresolved. Germline lookup yields CDR1 SGHVS and CDR2 FQNEAQ. The V and J ends lost 2 bases and 5 bases respectively, with 18 bases between them. The CDR3 covers 16 residues. Here the CDR3 reads CASSLQILRSATEAFF. The CDR3 nucleotides read TGTGCCAGCAGCTTACAGATCCTGCGGAGTGCGACTGAAGCTTTCTTT.

The genes are TRBV11-3 and TRBJ2-3; TRBD2 agrees at 7 bases. The V segment lost 8 bases and the J segment 1 base; nucleotides outside the gene matches: 0. The CDR3 loop spans 12 amino acids. CDR1 and CDR2 from the germline V gene are SGHNT and YENEEA. CDR3 region: CASGGGTDTQYF. The CDR3 nucleotides read TGTGCCAGCGGGGGGGGCACAGATACGCAGTATTTT.

The chain is built from TRBV29-1 and TRBJ1-6; possible D gene TRBD1, 6 bases. The CDR3 consists of 14 residues. V was shortened by 7 bases and J by 8 bases, with 18 bases between the two germline ends. CDR1 is SQVTM and CDR2 is ANQGSEA in the germline V gene. The CDR3 reads CSAKGGLRDSPLHF. Written as DNA, the CDR3 is TGCAGCGCGAAGGGGGGGTTACGGGATTCACCCCTCCACTTT.

The gene calls are TRBV5-1 and TRBJ1-1; possibly TRBD1 for D (5 bases). The V end lost 4 bases, the J end lost 3 bases, and 13 bases lay between the germline ends. There are 14 residues in the CDR3. CDR1 is SGHRS, CDR2 YFSETQ, per germline. This CDR3 reads CASSATGPDTEAFF. CDR3 coding DNA: TGCGCCAGCAGCGCCACAGGCCCGGACACTGAAGCTTTCTTT.

The chain carries TRBV9 and TRBJ1-6; D perhaps matches TRBD1 (5 bases). Germline loops: CDR1 SGDLS, CDR2 YYNGEE. This CDR3 region has 15 residues. With 4 bases removed from V and 7 bases from J, the gap between germline ends came to 15 bases. CDR3 in DNA: TGTGCCAGCAGCCCCAGACAGAGCGCGAATTCACCCCTCCACTTT. The encoded protein is CASSPRQSANSPLHF.

This clone occurred a few times. This sequence joins TRBV6-1 and TRBJ1-4; 7 bases are shared with TRBD1. The CDR3 consists of 16 residues. Per germline, CDR1 MNHNS and CDR2 SASEGT. With 2 bases clipped from V and 9 bases from J, the junction kept 12 bases outside the gene matches. CDR3 bases: TGTGCCAGCAGTGAACCGCAGGTGGGACAGTTGAAAAAACTGTTTTTT. This translates into CASSEPQVGQLKKLFF.

This clone was detected a few times. V is TRBV2 and J is TRBJ2-1; 15 positions agree with TRBD2. Germline V gene data show CDR1 as SNHLY and CDR2 as FYNNEI. The ends lost 6 bases at V and 4 bases at J; junction bases unmatched: 4. The CDR3 extends over 16 amino acids. This CDR3 reads CASRTGLAGGYNEQFF. Written as DNA, the CDR3 is TGTGCCAGCAGGACAGGACTAGCGGGAGGGTACAATGAGCAGTTCTTC. The full variable domain, with the rest looked up from reference TRBV2 and TRBJ2-1, is EPEVTQTPSHQVTQMGQEVILRCVPISNHLYFYWYRQILGQKVEFLVSFYNNEISEKSEIFDDQFSVERPDGSNFTLKIRSTKLEDSAMYFCASRTGLAGGYNEQFFGPGTRLTVL.

Turning to this clone: Germline and junction disagree at one end, which may indicate a read error. The chain couples TRBV7-3 to TRBJ2-1; 8 positions match TRBD2. The CDR3 has 14 residues. Germline CDR1 is SGHTA and CDR2 is FQGTGA. CDR3 amino acids: CASSLTGGTNEQFF. DNA for the CDR3: TGTGCCAGCAGCCTAACGGGGGGGACCAATGAGCAGTTCTTC.

This chain joins TRBV10-3 and TRBJ1-2; TRBD1 matches 10 bases. The CDR3 has 15 amino acids. The junction had 3 bases not matched to a gene; V was cut back by 3 bases and J by 2 bases. Germline V CDR1 and CDR2: ENHRY, SYGVKD. This CDR3 reads CAISDRGQGNYGYTF. The CDR3 nucleotides read TGTGCCATCAGTGATAGGGGACAGGGGAACTATGGCTACACCTTC.

V is TRBV7-2 and J is TRBJ1-5; tentative D call: TRBD1 (5 bases). Germline-derived CDR1 and CDR2 are SGHTA and FQGNSA. This CDR3 contains 16 residues. Trimming took 2 bases from V and 6 from J, leaving 17 bases between them. In nucleotides, the CDR3 is TGTGCCAGCAGCTTACACGGCCAGGGTTTAGGTCAGCCCCAGCATTTT. This encodes CASSLHGQGLGQPQHF.

The CDR3 spells CASSPRGGGPTDTQYF. In nucleotides, the CDR3 is TGCGCCAGCAGCCCCCGGGGAGGGGGGCCGACAGATACGCAGTATTTT. The chain couples TRBV5-1 to TRBJ2-3; tentatively, D is TRBD2 (7 bases). The V end lost 4 bases, the J end lost 3 bases, and 18 bases lay between the germline ends. Germline lookup yields CDR1 SGHRS and CDR2 YFSETQ. CDR3 length equals 16 residues.

The genes are TRBV28 and TRBJ2-7; D is undetermined. Trimming shortened V by 3 bases and J by 2 bases, and 5 bases separated the two germline ends. The CDR3 has 12 amino acids. Germline assignment: CDR1 MDHEN and CDR2 SYDVKM. The CDR3 protein is CASSFTTYEQYF. As DNA, the CDR3 is TGTGCCAGCAGTTTTACTACCTACGAGCAGTACTTC.

This clone occurred a few times. This sequence joins TRBV6-4 and TRBJ2-2, with TRBD2 matching over 8 bases. This CDR3 has 15 residues. With V trimmed by 2 bases and J by 1 base, 0 bases remained unmatched. Per germline, CDR1 MRHNA and CDR2 SNTAGT. CDR3 DNA: TGTGCCAGCAGTGACGCGGGGGGGAACACCGGGGAGCTGTTTTTT. Amino acid sequence: CASSDAGGNTGELFF.

DNA for the CDR3: TGTGCCAGCAGCTTGCAAGGCCCCCGGGGTACGCAGTATTTT. Translating gives CASSLQGPRGTQYF. The rearrangement links TRBV5-4 to TRBJ2-3; D is perhaps TRBD2 (5 bases). The CDR3 spans 14 residues. Per the germline V gene, CDR1 is SGHNT and CDR2 is YYREEE (reference sequence). V lost 1 base to trimming and J lost 8 bases, with 14 bases between them.

The V and J genes are TRBV29-1 and TRBJ2-4, with D possibly matching TRBD1 (5 bases). The CDR3 covers 11 residues. The V end was cut by 3 bases, the J end by 9 bases, with 9 bases between. CDR1 SQVTM and CDR2 ANQGSEA come from the germline V gene. The chain's CDR3 is CSVDWGSIQYF. The CDR3 region has the DNA TGCAGCGTTGATTGGGGCAGCATTCAGTACTTC.

The genes are TRBV6-5 and TRBJ2-1; a possible D gene is TRBD2 (5 bases). This CDR3 is built from 14 residues. Trimming stripped 0 bases from V and 5 bases from J, with 8 bases between. In germline, CDR1 is MNHEY, CDR2 SVGAGI. The CDR3 here is CASSYSNGDNEQFF. In DNA, the CDR3 is TGTGCCAGCAGTTACTCAAACGGGGACAATGAGCAGTTCTTC.